This T cell receptor (beta chain) is from a study of T-cell reconstitution after alpha-beta-depleted transplantation in children (TCRdb year 2016). The study in broad terms: The study quantitatively tracked T-cell immune reconstitution after TCRalphabeta/CD19-depleted allogeneic hematopoietic cell transplantation in children using TCR repertoire profiling. Overall results and qualifications from the work: The high TCRbeta diversity at day 60 in some patients was ascribed to recipient T cells and intrathymic progenitors that had survived conditioning. The apparently early alphabetaT-cell count recovery about two months after transplant was reportedly dependent on only several hundred rapidly expanded clones derived from non-depleted graft cells. Over subsequent months, a decline in hyperexpanded clone frequencies was noted, and after one year, T-cell counts and TCRbeta diversity were mostly ascribed to newly produced T cells.

Libraries were prepared through PCR. Instrument used: Illumina HiSeq 2500. TCR libraries were prepared with molecular barcoding, using unique molecular identifiers to normalize TCRbeta repertoire quantification. Using fastp at Q25 and MiXCR, TCRdb reprocessed the public reads and kept productive beta chains. When rows share a CDR3 protein, they turn into one entry using the most common DNA and genes. The sample profile shows roughly 490,000 distinct CDR3 sequences; over 9.5% of them were found once. In total, the top ten clones hold 12% to 15% of the sample. This clonotype was counted many times. What antigen it recognizes has not been identified. Per-nucleotide qualities are absent, and no much larger clonotype sits a single base away. Taken from the germline V gene, the CDR1 and CDR2 loops are SGHTA and FQGNSA. The V end loses 6 bases and the J end loses 10 bases, and a stretch of 16 bases separates them. The CDR3 goes from the cysteine to the phenylalanine over 13 residues. Here the CDR3 DNA is all that survives: 39 bases in frame from base 1.

The label giving this sample's treatment or condition can be read as: allogeneic hematopoietic cell transplantation with graft depleted of TCRalphabeta T cells and CD19 B cells. Transplant recipients were children who received TCRalphabeta/CD19-depleted allogeneic hematopoietic cell grafts. The origin of this receptor is a female patient aged 2-10 years who had a stem cell transplant for aplastic anemia, so the T cells may come from the graft donor. The V and J segments used are TRBV7-2 and TRBJ2-1; the D gene is perhaps TRBD1, from 7 matching bases. The specimen was PBMCs, mostly from graft donor cells, collected 180 days after TCRalphabeta/CD19-depleted stem cell transplant. The DNA is as follows: TGTGCCAGCAGTCCCCCAGGGGGAGGAGAGCAGTTCTTC. The resulting protein is CASSPPGGGEQFF.